This T cell receptor (beta chain) comes out of a study of blood T cell repertoires in COVID-19. Study-level information: Acute and convalescent COVID-19 specimens originated in the United States, Italy and Spain. T cells, B-cell-depleted T cells, or PBMCs provided the cDNA or gDNA that served as material.

In the original workflow: Amplification with reference gene primers provided the estimates of nucleated cell counts. Libraries were prepared by immunoSEQ multiplex PCR; TCRdb keeps only in-frame clonotypes and omits some of them. Clone size and V and J calls were adopted from that table, with D and trimming inferred from the DNA. The repertoire holds tens of thousands of clones, with around 84% as singletons. This CDR3 spans 14 amino acids. The trim removed 4 bases at V and 4 bases at J, leaving 5 bases unmatched. Looked up from germline, CDR1 is MNHEY and CDR2 is SMNVEV (reference sequence). This rearrangement joins TRBV27 to TRBJ2-3; 7 nucleotides agree with TRBD2. The sequencing input was peripheral blood. The TCR comes from a human donor in a cohort sampled during active COVID-19. The CDR3 protein is CASSSPGLADTQYF. The CDR3 DNA sequence: TGTGCCAGCAGTTCTCCCGGACTAGCAGATACGCAGTATTTT.